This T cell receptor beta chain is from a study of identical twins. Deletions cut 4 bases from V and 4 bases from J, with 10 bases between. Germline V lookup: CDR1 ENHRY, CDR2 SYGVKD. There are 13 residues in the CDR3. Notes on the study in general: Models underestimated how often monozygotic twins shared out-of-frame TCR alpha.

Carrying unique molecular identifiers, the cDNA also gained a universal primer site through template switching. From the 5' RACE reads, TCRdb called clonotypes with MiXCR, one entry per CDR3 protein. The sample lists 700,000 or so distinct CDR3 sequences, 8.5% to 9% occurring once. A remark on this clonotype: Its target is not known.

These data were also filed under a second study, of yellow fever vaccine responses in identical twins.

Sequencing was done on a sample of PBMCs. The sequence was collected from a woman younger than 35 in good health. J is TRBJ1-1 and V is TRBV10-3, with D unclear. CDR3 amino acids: CAISAAGSTEAFF. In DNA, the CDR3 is TGTGCCATCAGTGCGGCGGGGAGCACTGAAGCTTTCTTT.